Below, 14 T cell receptor beta chains from the same sample are listed, as sequenced in a study of regulatory T cells in long-lasting Graves disease. Time point indicated: persistent/refractory GD, antithyroid drugs over 5 years with positive TRAb. PBMC RNA was the source of the TCR library. Researchers made TCR beta libraries by using iRepertoire HTBI primers and running Arm-PCR on CDR3 regions. MiXCR, run by TCRdb on the multiplex PCR reads, gives a single entry per CDR3 protein. The repertoire holds around 450,000 distinct CDR3 sequences, with 20% to 25% as singletons. The material was peripheral blood mononuclear cells (PBMCs), obtained when the disease was refractory, from a patient treated with antithyroid drugs. These receptors came from a female donor with Graves disease.

This clonotype was seen many times. V is TRBV11-2 and J is TRBJ1-1; no reliable D call. The V gene's germline CDR1 is SGHAT and CDR2 FQNNGV. CDR3 size: 14 residues. The ends were cut back, 0 bases at V and 4 bases at J, with 9 bases in the middle. DNA of the CDR3: TGTGCCAGCAGCTTAGATCGGACGGGCACTGAAGCTTTCTTT. It specifies CASSLDRTGTEAFF.

CDR3 protein: CASSYQIPGLSSSYNSPLHF. CDR3 sequence (DNA): TGTGCCAGCAGTTACCAGATACCGGGACTGTCGAGCTCCTATAATTCACCCCTCCACTTT. The chain combines TRBV6-2 or TRBV6-3 with TRBJ1-6; D is perhaps TRBD1 (5 bases). The CDR3 runs 20 residues. Germline CDR1 reads MNHEY; CDR2 reads SVGEGT. V lost 2 bases, J lost 0 bases, and 20 bases lay in between.

The CDR3 coding sequence is TGTGCCAGCAGCTCGGGGGACTATAATTCACCCCTCCACTTT. Its translation is CASSSGDYNSPLHF. The chain joins TRBV9 to TRBJ1-6; D possibly corresponds to TRBD1 (5 bases). V lost 4 bases, J lost 3 bases, and 8 bases lay in between. The length of the CDR3 is 14 residues. CDR1 SGDLS and CDR2 YYNGEE come from the germline V gene.

This clonotype was found a few times. This sequence joins TRBV12-5 and TRBJ2-3; TRBD2 agrees at 9 bases. Germline assignment: CDR1 LGHNT and CDR2 FRNRAP. The junction had 13 bases not matched to a gene; V was cut back by 6 bases and J by 0 bases. The CDR3 extends over 18 amino acids. The DNA for the CDR3 is TGTGCTAGTGGGTTCCGGACTAGCGACTCTTCTAGCACAGATACGCAGTATTTT. This encodes CASGFRTSDSSSTDTQYF. Full variable domain (missing parts from reference TRBV12-5 and TRBJ2-3): DARVTQTPRHKVTEMGQEVTMRCQPILGHNTVFWYRQTMMQGLELLAYFRNRAPLDDSGMPKDRFSAEMPDATLATLKIQPSEPRDSAVYFCASGFRTSDSSSTDTQYFGPGTRLTVL.

This chain links TRBV6-5 with TRBJ2-7; 9 bases map to TRBD1. Germline CDR1 reads MNHEY; CDR2 reads SVGAGI. The J segment lost 3 bases and the V segment lost 0 bases, leaving 3 bases of the junction unmatched. This CDR3 comprises 15 residues. The CDR3 nucleotides are TGTGCCAGCAGTTACTCGACAGGGGGTGACTACGAGCAGTACTTC. Its translation is CASSYSTGGDYEQYF.

This clonotype was counted many times. The CDR3 sequence is CASSLGLAQETQYF. The CDR3 region has the DNA TGTGCCAGCAGCTTAGGACTAGCCCAAGAGACCCAGTACTTC. V and J are TRBV7-9 and TRBJ2-5; TRBD2 agrees at 7 bases. CDR3 length: 14 amino acids. V was pared by 1 base and J by 1 base, with 0 bases of the junction left unmatched. Per germline, CDR1 SEHNR and CDR2 FQNEAQ (reference sequence).

The rearrangement joins TRBV30 to TRBJ1-4; 7 bases agree with TRBD1. The V and J ends lost 2 bases and 8 bases, in that order; junction bases with no gene match: 8. This CDR3 region has 14 residues. From germline, CDR1 is GTSNPN and CDR2 SVGIG (reference sequence). The CDR3 region has the DNA TGTGCCTGGAGTAACAGGGGTGTGGAAGAAAAACTGTTTTTT. Translated: CAWSNRGVEEKLFF.

This clonotype came up a few times. The junction departs from the called germline gene at one end, perhaps through a read error. The chain employs TRBV28 and TRBJ2-2; D perhaps matches TRBD2 (5 bases). There are 14 residues in the CDR3. CDR1 is MDHEN and CDR2 is SYDVKM in the germline V gene. The CDR3 is CASSLLGNTGELLF. The CDR3 DNA sequence: TGTGCCAGCAGTTTGTTGGGGAACACCGGGGAGCTGCTTTTT.

Ten or more counts support this clonotype. The chain combines TRBV28 with TRBJ1-2; D remains unclear. Deletions cut 3 bases from V and 8 bases from J, with 16 bases between. This CDR3 comprises 14 residues. Looked up from germline, CDR1 is MDHEN and CDR2 is SYDVKM. This CDR3 reads CASSLSLIAKGYTF. CDR3 nucleotides: TGTGCCAGCAGTTTGTCCCTGATCGCGAAGGGCTACACCTTC.

This clonotype was recorded at least ten times. The chain employs TRBV28 and TRBJ2-5; 7 bases match TRBD1. The V segment lost 6 bases and the J segment 5 bases; nucleotides outside the gene matches: 6. Germline-derived CDR1 and CDR2 are MDHEN and SYDVKM. The CDR3 consists of 13 residues. The CDR3 loop is CASSLGGGETQYF. In DNA, the CDR3 is TGTGCCAGCAGCTTAGGGGGCGGGGAGACCCAGTACTTC.

The chain has TRBV5-6 and TRBJ1-6, with 8 bases fitting TRBD1. The junction had 7 bases not matched to a gene; V was cut back by 4 bases and J by 10 bases. Per germline, CDR1 SGHDT and CDR2 YYEEEE. The CDR3 spans 14 residues. CDR3 sequence reads: CASSHRGFESPLHF. In DNA, the CDR3 is TGTGCCAGCAGCCACAGGGGGTTTGAGTCACCCCTCCACTTT.

Many counts were recorded for this clonotype. This chain joins TRBV7-2 and TRBJ1-4, with no clear D. Trimming took 4 bases from V and 5 from J, leaving 5 bases between them. Germline V CDR1 and CDR2: SGHTA, FQGNSA. There are 12 residues in the CDR3. The CDR3 region has the DNA TGTGCCAGCAGCTCTAGGAATGAAAAACTGTTTTTT. Translating gives CASSSRNEKLFF.

Ten or more counts support this clonotype. V gene TRBV6-5 combines with J gene TRBJ1-6; no clear D gene. The CDR3 is 15 amino acids. CDR1 and CDR2 (germline): MNHEY, SVGAGI. Trimming cost V 0 bases and J 9 bases, with 12 bases left between them. The CDR3 here is CASSYSVDFRSPLHF. The CDR3 DNA sequence: TGTGCCAGCAGTTACTCGGTCGATTTCCGTTCACCCCTCCACTTT.

This clonotype was picked up many times. This sequence joins TRBV24-1 and TRBJ1-4; TRBD1 might be the D (5 bases). Germline values: CDR1 KGHDR, CDR2 SFDVKD. The ends were cut back, 4 bases at V and 1 base at J, with 12 bases in the middle. There are 16 residues in the CDR3. The CDR3 spells CATSDHTGGTNEKLFF. The CDR3 DNA reads TGTGCCACCAGTGACCATACCGGGGGAACTAATGAAAAACTGTTTTTT.